The rows below give T cell receptor beta chains drawn from one sample of a study of blood T cell repertoires in COVID-19. Here immunoSEQ multiplex PCR was the method, and the copy in TCRdb shows in-frame clones only, minus some. The repertoire holds 300,000 or so clones, with more than 75% as singletons. The sequencing input was peripheral blood. The receptors were gathered from a man aged 45-60 years with active or convalescent COVID-19. Each CDR3 is given with its conserved first and last residue. A D gene is named only where the DNA matches it firmly. The size of a clone is reported for some rows only, either as once, few or many, or as a class for expanded clones.

d_call: TRBD1; j_call: TRBJ2-5; v_call: TRBV5-1; clone_size: NA; cdr3_nt: TGCGCCAGCAGCTATCGTGGGACAGATCAAGAGACCCAGTACTTC; cdr3_aa: CASSYRGTDQETQYF
d_call: NA; j_call: TRBJ2-3; v_call: TRBV30; clone_size: few; cdr3_nt: TGTGCCTATAAGGTGGTGGACAAGAGCTACACAGATACGCAGTATTTT; cdr3_aa: CAYKVVDKSYTDTQYF
d_call: NA; j_call: TRBJ1-4; v_call: TRBV11-2; clone_size: NA; cdr3_nt: TGTGCCAGCAGCTCCCTGACACAGGTTGCAACTAATGAAAAACTGTTTTTT; cdr3_aa: CASSSLTQVATNEKLFF
d_call: NA; j_call: TRBJ2-7; v_call: TRBV5-1; clone_size: NA; cdr3_nt: TGCGCCAGCAGCTTCACAGGGAGGGTCGAGCAGTACTTC; cdr3_aa: CASSFTGRVEQYF
d_call: TRBD1; j_call: TRBJ2-5; v_call: TRBV25-1; clone_size: NA; cdr3_nt: TGTGCCAGCAGTCGCGAGGGGGCGCTTGGTGAGACCCAGTACTTC; cdr3_aa: CASSREGALGETQYF
d_call: TRBD1; j_call: TRBJ1-4; v_call: TRBV14; clone_size: NA; cdr3_nt: TGTGCCAGCAGCCAAGCAACAGGGGCGGTTGAAAAACTGTTTTTT; cdr3_aa: CASSQATGAVEKLFF
d_call: NA; j_call: TRBJ1-5; v_call: TRBV28; clone_size: NA; cdr3_nt: TGTGCCAGCAGTCCTCAATCTCGGGGACAGCCCCAGCATTTT; cdr3_aa: CASSPQSRGQPQHF
d_call: NA; j_call: TRBJ1-1; v_call: TRBV10-3; clone_size: NA; cdr3_nt: TGTGCCATCAGTGGGGAGGTGGGTGACACTGAAGCTTTCTTT; cdr3_aa: CAISGEVGDTEAFF
d_call: TRBD1; j_call: TRBJ1-5; v_call: TRBV5-5; clone_size: NA; cdr3_nt: TGTGCCAGCAGCTGGGGACAGGGGAGAGGTCAGCCCCAGCATTTT; cdr3_aa: CASSWGQGRGQPQHF
d_call: NA; j_call: TRBJ2-4; v_call: TRBV5-6; clone_size: NA; cdr3_nt: TGTGCCAGCAGCAAGGTCCTCCGTCAGGGTCAGTACTTC; cdr3_aa: CASSKVLRQGQYF
d_call: NA; j_call: TRBJ1-2; v_call: TRBV21-1; clone_size: NA; cdr3_nt: TGTGCCAGCAGCCTTTCCCCCACAGGTTTCTATGGCTACACCTTC; cdr3_aa: CASSLSPTGFYGYTF
d_call: TRBD1; j_call: TRBJ2-5; v_call: TRBV2; clone_size: NA; cdr3_nt: TGTGCCAGCAGTTGGGGACAGCAAGAGACCCAGTACTTC; cdr3_aa: CASSWGQQETQYF
d_call: NA; j_call: TRBJ1-2; v_call: TRBV27; clone_size: NA; cdr3_nt: TGTGCCAGCAGTTTATCGTCCGGACAGAGAGTCTATGGCTACACCTTC; cdr3_aa: CASSLSSGQRVYGYTF
d_call: NA; j_call: TRBJ1-5; v_call: TRBV18; clone_size: NA; cdr3_nt: TGTGCCAGCTCACCACCTTCAGGGGATGGCAATCAGCCCCAGCATTTT; cdr3_aa: CASSPPSGDGNQPQHF
d_call: NA; j_call: TRBJ1-6; v_call: TRBV7-9; clone_size: NA; cdr3_nt: TGTGCCAGCAGTCAGGCCGGGGGAGGGCGTTCACCCCTCCACTTT; cdr3_aa: CASSQAGGGRSPLHF
d_call: NA; j_call: TRBJ2-5; v_call: TRBV28; clone_size: NA; cdr3_nt: TGTGCCAGCAGTGTATACAGGGAAGAAGAGACCCAGTACTTC; cdr3_aa: CASSVYREEETQYF
d_call: NA; j_call: TRBJ1-1; v_call: TRBV19; clone_size: NA; cdr3_nt: TGTGCCAGTAGTATAGTTCATCGGACAGACTCTTCCACTGAAGCTTTCTTT; cdr3_aa: CASSIVHRTDSSTEAFF
d_call: NA; j_call: TRBJ1-2; v_call: TRBV6-6; clone_size: once; cdr3_nt: TGTGCCAGCAGTCCAAGAACAGGATGGGTAACCTTAGCTAACTATGGCTACACCTTC; cdr3_aa: CASSPRTGWVTLANYGYTF
d_call: NA; j_call: TRBJ1-1; v_call: TRBV6-5; clone_size: NA; cdr3_nt: TGTGCCAGCAGTTCCCCGGGGAGGAACACTGAAGCTTTCTTT; cdr3_aa: CASSSPGRNTEAFF
d_call: TRBD1; j_call: TRBJ2-3; v_call: TRBV30; clone_size: NA; cdr3_nt: TGTGCCTGGAGTCGACAGGGTACGCAGTATTTT; cdr3_aa: CAWSRQGTQYF
d_call: NA; j_call: TRBJ1-1; v_call: TRBV7-9; clone_size: once; cdr3_nt: TGTGCCAGCAGCTTAGAGGCGGGGGCGCGGACTGAAGCTTTCTTT; cdr3_aa: CASSLEAGARTEAFF
d_call: TRBD2; j_call: TRBJ2-5; v_call: TRBV14; clone_size: NA; cdr3_nt: TGTGCCAGCAGCCAACCCATACTAGCGGGACAAGAGACCCAGTACTTC; cdr3_aa: CASSQPILAGQETQYF
d_call: NA; j_call: TRBJ2-7; v_call: TRBV9; clone_size: NA; cdr3_nt: TGTGCCAGCAGCGTAGTTCGCTCCGGGACAAGCGGCTACGAGCAGTACTTC; cdr3_aa: CASSVVRSGTSGYEQYF
d_call: TRBD1; j_call: TRBJ2-1; v_call: TRBV28; clone_size: NA; cdr3_nt: TGTGCCAGCAGCTCCGGGACAGGGGGCTTCAATGAGCAGTTCTTC; cdr3_aa: CASSSGTGGFNEQFF
d_call: NA; j_call: TRBJ1-5; v_call: TRBV12-5; clone_size: NA; cdr3_nt: TGTGCTAGTGGTTCCGGCGGTCAGCCCCAGCATTTT; cdr3_aa: CASGSGGQPQHF
d_call: NA; j_call: TRBJ2-1; v_call: TRBV24-1; clone_size: NA; cdr3_nt: TGTGCCACCAGTGATCCGCAGGGATACAATGAGCAGTTCTTC; cdr3_aa: CATSDPQGYNEQFF
d_call: TRBD2; j_call: TRBJ2-1; v_call: TRBV25-1; clone_size: NA; cdr3_nt: TGTGCCAGCAGTGAGTATAGCGGGGGATACAATGAGCAGTTCTTC; cdr3_aa: CASSEYSGGYNEQFF
d_call: NA; j_call: TRBJ1-4; v_call: TRBV7-9; clone_size: NA; cdr3_nt: TGTGCCAGCAGCGACTTGAAATCGACGACAACTAATGAAAAACTGTTTTTT; cdr3_aa: CASSDLKSTTTNEKLFF
d_call: NA; j_call: TRBJ1-1; v_call: TRBV6-5; clone_size: NA; cdr3_nt: TGTGCCAGCAGTTCCCCTCTCCCCGCGAAAGCTTTCTTT; cdr3_aa: CASSSPLPAKAFF
d_call: TRBD1; j_call: TRBJ1-1; v_call: TRBV10-3; clone_size: NA; cdr3_nt: TGTGCCGTCGAACCGGGACAGGGGGGCGAGAGGAACGCTTTCTTT; cdr3_aa: CAVEPGQGGERNAFF
d_call: TRBD1; j_call: TRBJ1-2; v_call: TRBV6-5; clone_size: NA; cdr3_nt: TGTGCCAGCATCCCCAGGCAGGGGGCCTATGGCTACACCTTC; cdr3_aa: CASIPRQGAYGYTF
d_call: NA; j_call: TRBJ2-1; v_call: TRBV18; clone_size: NA; cdr3_nt: TGTGCCAGCTCACCGGGGGAAGGGGGATACAATGAGCAGTTCTTC; cdr3_aa: CASSPGEGGYNEQFF
d_call: NA; j_call: TRBJ1-5; v_call: TRBV15; clone_size: NA; cdr3_nt: TGTGCCACCAGCAGAGCCCCGGGCAGGGGAGACAATCAGCCCCAGCATTTT; cdr3_aa: CATSRAPGRGDNQPQHF
d_call: TRBD2; j_call: TRBJ2-7; v_call: TRBV14; clone_size: NA; cdr3_nt: TGTGCCAGCAGTCGTAGCGGGGGGCCAACCTACGAGCAGTACTTC; cdr3_aa: CASSRSGGPTYEQYF
d_call: TRBD1; j_call: TRBJ2-3; v_call: TRBV29-1; clone_size: NA; cdr3_nt: TGCAGCTCAGGCCTGACAGGGGGGACGCAGTATTTT; cdr3_aa: CSSGLTGGTQYF
d_call: NA; j_call: TRBJ1-5; v_call: TRBV19; clone_size: NA; cdr3_nt: TGTGCCAGTAGCGGTGGGCCGTTTAATCTTCAGCCCCAGCATTTT; cdr3_aa: CASSGGPFNLQPQHF
d_call: TRBD2; j_call: TRBJ2-5; v_call: TRBV15; clone_size: NA; cdr3_nt: TGTGCCACCAGCAGAGATCGGGGGGAAGAGACCCAGTACTTC; cdr3_aa: CATSRDRGEETQYF
d_call: TRBD2; j_call: TRBJ2-1; v_call: TRBV20-1; clone_size: NA; cdr3_nt: TGCAGTGCTAGTGGGACTAGCGAATCTAATGAGCAGTTCTTC; cdr3_aa: CSASGTSESNEQFF
d_call: NA; j_call: TRBJ1-1; v_call: TRBV9; clone_size: NA; cdr3_nt: TGTGCCAGCAGCGCAATAGTTGATGGGACTGAAGCCCTCTTT; cdr3_aa: CASSAIVDGTEALF
d_call: NA; j_call: TRBJ2-3; v_call: TRBV12-5; clone_size: few; cdr3_nt: TGTGCTAGTCGGCTGGGAGCCACAGATACGCAGTATTTT; cdr3_aa: CASRLGATDTQYF
d_call: NA; j_call: TRBJ1-5; v_call: TRBV2; clone_size: NA; cdr3_nt: TGTGCCAGCAGTGTTGAGGGCGGCGGGAACAATCAGCCCCAGCATTTT; cdr3_aa: CASSVEGGGNNQPQHF
d_call: NA; j_call: TRBJ1-6; v_call: TRBV28; clone_size: NA; cdr3_nt: TGTGCCAGCCGGCGGGCGGGGACCTATAATTCACCCCTCCACTTT; cdr3_aa: CASRRAGTYNSPLHF
d_call: NA; j_call: TRBJ2-7; v_call: TRBV19; clone_size: NA; cdr3_nt: TGTGCCAGTAGTAAGGCGGGGTACTACGAGCAGTACTTC; cdr3_aa: CASSKAGYYEQYF
d_call: TRBD1; j_call: TRBJ2-3; v_call: TRBV7-9; clone_size: NA; cdr3_nt: TGTGCCAGCAGCCTGGGACAGTACTACACAGATACGCAGTATTTT; cdr3_aa: CASSLGQYYTDTQYF
d_call: NA; j_call: TRBJ2-1; v_call: TRBV7-3; clone_size: NA; cdr3_nt: TGTGCCAGCAGCCCCTCGCCGAGCGGCAAAAATGAGCAGTTCTTC; cdr3_aa: CASSPSPSGKNEQFF
d_call: TRBD1; j_call: TRBJ2-3; v_call: TRBV28; clone_size: NA; cdr3_nt: TGTGCCAGCAGAACAGGGGCGGTGGGCACAGATACGCAGTATTTT; cdr3_aa: CASRTGAVGTDTQYF
d_call: NA; j_call: TRBJ1-1; v_call: TRBV4-3; clone_size: NA; cdr3_nt: TGCGCCAGCAGCCTGAACGGGGTTAACACTGAAGCTTTCTTT; cdr3_aa: CASSLNGVNTEAFF
d_call: TRBD1; j_call: TRBJ1-2; v_call: TRBV28; clone_size: NA; cdr3_nt: TGTGCCAGCAGTCCCGGGACAGGGGCCCGCTACACCTTC; cdr3_aa: CASSPGTGARYTF
d_call: NA; j_call: TRBJ2-2; v_call: TRBV19; clone_size: NA; cdr3_nt: TGTGCCAGTAGACACGACAGACCGAACACCGGGGAGCTGTTTTTT; cdr3_aa: CASRHDRPNTGELFF
d_call: TRBD1; j_call: TRBJ1-4; v_call: TRBV7-8; clone_size: NA; cdr3_nt: TGTGCCAGCAGCGGGACAGGGTTGGGTAATGAAAAACTGTTTTTT; cdr3_aa: CASSGTGLGNEKLFF